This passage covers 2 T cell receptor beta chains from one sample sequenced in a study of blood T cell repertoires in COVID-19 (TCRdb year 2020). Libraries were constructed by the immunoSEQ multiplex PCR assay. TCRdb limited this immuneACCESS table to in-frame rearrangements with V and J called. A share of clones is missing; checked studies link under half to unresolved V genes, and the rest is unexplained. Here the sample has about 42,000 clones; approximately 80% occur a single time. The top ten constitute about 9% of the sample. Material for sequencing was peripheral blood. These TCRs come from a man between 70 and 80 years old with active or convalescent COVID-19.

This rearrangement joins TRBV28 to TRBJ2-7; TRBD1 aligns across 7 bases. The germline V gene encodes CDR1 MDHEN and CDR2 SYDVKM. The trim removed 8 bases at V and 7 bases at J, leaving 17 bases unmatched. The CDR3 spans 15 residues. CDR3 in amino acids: CASGRRDRLSLEQYF. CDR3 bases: TGTGCCAGCGGCCGCCGGGACAGACTCTCCCTGGAGCAGTACTTC.

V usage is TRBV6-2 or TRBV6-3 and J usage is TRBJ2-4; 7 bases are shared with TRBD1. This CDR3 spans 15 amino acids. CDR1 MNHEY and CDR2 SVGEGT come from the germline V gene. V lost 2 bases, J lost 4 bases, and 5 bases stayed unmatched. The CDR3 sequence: CASSYLPTGKNIQYF. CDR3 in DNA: TGTGCCAGCAGTTACCTCCCGACAGGGAAAAACATTCAGTACTTC.